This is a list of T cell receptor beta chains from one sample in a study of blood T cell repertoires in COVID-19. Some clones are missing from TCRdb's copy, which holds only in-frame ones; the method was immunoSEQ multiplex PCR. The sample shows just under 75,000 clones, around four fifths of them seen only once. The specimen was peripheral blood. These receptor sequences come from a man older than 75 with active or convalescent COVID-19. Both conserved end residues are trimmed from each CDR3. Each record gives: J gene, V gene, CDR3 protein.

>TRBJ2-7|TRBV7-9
ASSLALERGTSYEQY
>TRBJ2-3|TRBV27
ASSSSSARGTSTDTQY
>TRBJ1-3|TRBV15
ATSTGSSGNTIY
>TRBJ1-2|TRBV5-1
ASRVSPAGNYGYT
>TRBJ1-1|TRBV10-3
AISGDRNTEAF
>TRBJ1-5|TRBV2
ASKGQGINNQPQH
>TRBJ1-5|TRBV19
ASSFDRVGQPQH
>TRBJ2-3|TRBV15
ATRTSGRPDTQY
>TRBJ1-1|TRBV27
ASRRSGGAKGSGTEAF
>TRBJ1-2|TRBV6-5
ASRQGELGYT
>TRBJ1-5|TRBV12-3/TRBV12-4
ASSFPRQPQH
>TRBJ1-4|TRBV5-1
ASRAGTGNEKLF
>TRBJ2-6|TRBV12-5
ASGLVTGNGANVLT
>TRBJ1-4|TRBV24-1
ATSAGTGGPNEKLF
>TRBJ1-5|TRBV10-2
ASKEGWSNQPQH
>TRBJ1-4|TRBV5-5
ASSWRGPGEKLF
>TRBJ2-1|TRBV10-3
ATRLAGAGNEQF
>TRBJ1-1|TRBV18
ASSPQTGVTEAF
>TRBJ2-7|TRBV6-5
ASSSTSGETLQY
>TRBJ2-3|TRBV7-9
ASSLDGGYTDTQY
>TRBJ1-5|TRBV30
AWSDDSPWPQH
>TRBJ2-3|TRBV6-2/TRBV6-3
ASSYASGGNTDTQY
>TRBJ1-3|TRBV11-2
ASSFNSGFGSGNTIY
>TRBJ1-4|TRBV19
ASQTTGGIPNEKLF
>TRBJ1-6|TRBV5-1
ASSLRQGVNSPLH
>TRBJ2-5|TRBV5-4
ASSWDRQETQY
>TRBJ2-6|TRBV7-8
ASSPTEFSGANVLT
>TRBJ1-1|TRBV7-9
ASSPTGQSMNTEAF
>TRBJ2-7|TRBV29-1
SVAGTSDYEQY
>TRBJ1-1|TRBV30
AWSGRGTEAF
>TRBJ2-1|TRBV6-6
ASSSMGLFANEQF
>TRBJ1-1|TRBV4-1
ASSQGTVNTEAF
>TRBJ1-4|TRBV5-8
ASSTRDRGMANEKLF
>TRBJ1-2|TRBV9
ASSPSDRANYGYT
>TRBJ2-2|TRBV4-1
ASSQGGTGRAGELF
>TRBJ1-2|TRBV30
AWSSRGSGYT
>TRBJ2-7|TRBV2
ASSEVLAGVQQY
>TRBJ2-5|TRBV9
ASSVAPSSKETQY
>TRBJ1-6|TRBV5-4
ASSPGQGRGSPLH
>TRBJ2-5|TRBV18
ASSPSSPQETQY
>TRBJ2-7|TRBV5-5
ACTRVWPLVKGQGNEQY
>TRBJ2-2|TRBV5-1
ASSLEGWGQEYTGELF
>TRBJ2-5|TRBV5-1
ASSPGLAGRETQY
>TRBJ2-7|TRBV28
ASQVRNLYEQY
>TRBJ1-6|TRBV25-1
ASSERTGYGNSPLH
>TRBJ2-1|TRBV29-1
SVHFPTDEQF
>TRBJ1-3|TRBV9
ASSVGGISGNTIY
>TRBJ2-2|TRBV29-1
SVGSQGNTGELF
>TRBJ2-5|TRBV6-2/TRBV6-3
ASSSTGREETQY
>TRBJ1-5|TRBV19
ASSTWTGGGNQPQH
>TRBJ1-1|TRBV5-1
ASSLSGVRTEAF